Below, 27 T cell receptor beta chains from the same sample are listed, as sequenced in a study of response to subunit inactivated influenza vaccine. Using its own MiXCR run on the RT-PCR reads, TCRdb lists one record per CDR3 protein. The sample consists of 650,000 to 850,000 distinct CDR3 sequences, 11% to 15% of them appearing once. The specimen comprised PBMCs from blood, sampled about 14 days before vaccination. Receptor source: a man aged 45-60 years who received an inactivated influenza vaccine.

The rearrangement links TRBV12-3 or TRBV12-4 to TRBJ2-7; D remains unclear. This CDR3 is 12 amino acids long. V was pared by 5 bases and J by 3 bases, with 8 bases between. CDR3 in DNA: TGTGCCAGCAGTCCCGTTCTCTACGAGCAGTACTTC. It codes for CASSPVLYEQYF.

The table lists this clonotype with a few counts. The V gene is TRBV20-1, the J gene TRBJ2-5; 13 bases are a match to TRBD2. Germline V gene sequence: CDR1 DFQATT, CDR2 SNEGSKA (reference sequence). Trimming at V came to 7 bases and at J to 5 bases, leaving 10 bases not matched to a gene. CDR3 length equals 15 residues. The CDR3 DNA follows: TGCAGTGGCAGGGGACTAGCGGGAAGAAAGGAGACCCAGTACTTC. Residues: CSGRGLAGRKETQYF.

There are a few counts of this clonotype. This chain uses TRBV5-1 with TRBJ2-7; weak D call: TRBD2 (5 bases). The CDR3 consists of 15 residues. V lost 1 base to trimming and J lost 1 base, with 12 bases between them. Germline V gene data show CDR1 as SGHRS and CDR2 as YFSETQ. CDR3 sequence reads: CASSLSRGLSYEQYF. The CDR3, as DNA: TGCGCCAGCAGCTTGAGTCGCGGGCTATCCTACGAGCAGTACTTC.

The genes are TRBV20-1 and TRBJ2-1, with 8 bases identical to TRBD2. Trimming removed 1 base from V and 5 bases from J; junction bases left unmatched: 7. CDR3 length: 15 residues. Germline-derived CDR1 and CDR2 are DFQATT and SNEGSKA (reference sequence). The CDR3 bases are TGCAGTGCTAGAGGTTTGGTAGCGGGGCACAATGAGCAGTTCTTC. It codes for CSARGLVAGHNEQFF.

This clonotype was seen only a few times. The V gene is TRBV9, the J gene TRBJ1-1; D is unresolved. V lost 3 bases to trimming and J lost 0 bases, with 15 bases between them. The CDR3 consists of 16 residues. CDR1 and CDR2 (germline): SGDLS, YYNGEE. The CDR3, as DNA: TGTGCCAGCAGCGCGCCCATTTCAGACTTGAACACTGAAGCTTTCTTT. Translation gives CASSAPISDLNTEAFF.

This clonotype came up a few times. V and J are TRBV4-1 and TRBJ1-4; D perhaps matches TRBD1 (6 bases). The germline V gene encodes CDR1 MGHRA and CDR2 YSYEKL. V lost 2 bases and J 1 base, leaving 17 bases between the germline ends. The CDR3 has 18 amino acids. The CDR3 reads CASSQWRGIGKTNEKLFF. The CDR3 coding sequence is TGCGCCAGCAGCCAATGGAGGGGGATAGGAAAAACTAATGAAAAACTGTTTTTT.

This clonotype appeared a few times. The chain employs TRBV9 and TRBJ1-5, with TRBD1 as a possible D gene (6 bases). Germline V gene data show CDR1 as SGDLS and CDR2 as YYNGEE. The length of the CDR3 is 16 residues. Trimming removed 3 bases from V and 4 bases from J, with 17 bases in between. This chain's CDR3 is CASSAGSGQENQPQHF. CDR3 bases: TGTGCCAGCAGCGCCGGATCGGGACAAGAAAATCAGCCCCAGCATTTT. The variable domain in full, with the rest retrieved from reference TRBV9 and TRBJ1-5, is DSGVTQTPKHLITATGQRVTLRCSPRSGDLSVYWYQQSLDQGLQFLIQYYNGEERAKGNILERFSAQQFPDLHSELNLSSLELGDSALYFCASSAGSGQENQPQHFGDGTRLSIL.

This clonotype came up a few times. The J gene is TRBJ2-1, the V gene TRBV12-3 or TRBV12-4, with unresolved D. The CDR3 covers 12 residues. Trimming removed 6 bases at V and 4 bases at J, with 7 bases between. CDR3 DNA: TGTGCCAGCAGCCCCCTATACAATGAGCAGTTCTTC. This gives the protein CASSPLYNEQFF.

The chain links TRBV7-6 to TRBJ2-2; D possibly corresponds to TRBD2 (6 bases). CDR3 length: 15 residues. V was shortened by 2 bases and J by 7 bases, with 14 bases between the two germline ends. Germline-derived CDR1 and CDR2 are SGHVS and FNYEAQ. The CDR3 nucleotides are TGTGCCAGCAGCTTAAGCCTAGCCGGGGGCGGGGAGCTGTTTTTT. It encodes CASSLSLAGGGELFF.

This clonotype was found a few times. This chain uses TRBV27 with TRBJ2-7, with 11 nucleotides matching TRBD1. Germline V gene sequence: CDR1 MNHEY, CDR2 SMNVEV (reference sequence). This CDR3 has 15 residues. The junction had 9 bases not matched to a gene; V was cut back by 4 bases and J by 7 bases. CDR3 DNA sequence: TGTGCCAGCAGTTACCGAGGACAGGGGGCGTATGAGCAGTACTTC. Protein: CASSYRGQGAYEQYF.

The chain uses TRBV29-1 and TRBJ2-5; TRBD1 is a possible D gene (7 bases). The CDR3 contains 16 residues. Germline CDR1 SQVTM, CDR2 ANQGSEA. Trimming pared 1 base from V and 3 bases from J, leaving 18 bases between. Here the CDR3 reads CSVEGVRDSREETQYF. DNA of the CDR3: TGCAGCGTTGAAGGGGTGCGGGACAGCCGAGAAGAGACCCAGTACTTC.

The V call is TRBV20-1, the J call TRBJ2-5; TRBD2 is a possible D gene (6 bases). Trimming cost V 5 bases and J 5 bases, with 15 bases left between them. Germline CDR1 is DFQATT and CDR2 is SNEGSKA (reference sequence). The CDR3 runs 13 residues. CDR3 sequence: CSADGEVVETQYF. In DNA, the CDR3 is TGCAGTGCTGATGGGGAGGTGGTGGAGACCCAGTACTTC.

This clonotype was picked up a small number of times. The chain recombines TRBV20-1 with TRBJ2-1, with a weak D call TRBD2 (6 bases). V lost 6 bases and J 9 bases, leaving 15 bases between the germline ends. Germline V gives CDR1 DFQATT, CDR2 SNEGSKA (reference sequence). The CDR3 runs to 12 residues. The DNA of the CDR3 is TGCAGTGCCACCGAGACTAGTGTTGAGCAGTTCTTC. Translation gives CSATETSVEQFF.

This clonotype appeared a few times. In DNA form, the CDR3 reads TGCGCCAGCAGCCAAGAAGGTAGCGGGGGCCCCGAGCAGTTCTTC. It yields the protein CASSQEGSGGPEQFF. The chain links TRBV4-1 to TRBJ2-1, with TRBD2 matching over 9 bases. After removal of 0 bases from V and 10 bases from J, the junction contained 7 bases not matched to a gene. This CDR3 is built from 15 residues. The germline CDR1 and CDR2 sequences are MGHRA and YSYEKL.

This chain joins TRBV5-1 and TRBJ2-5; D may match TRBD1 or TRBD2 (5 bases each). There are 14 residues in the CDR3. V was cut by 3 bases and J by 3 bases, with 12 bases left in between. Germline loops: CDR1 SGHRS, CDR2 YFSETQ. The CDR3 region has the DNA TGCGCCAGCAGCTCAGGGTCGGGGAAAGAGACCCAGTACTTC. As protein: CASSSGSGKETQYF.

The rearrangement uses TRBV2 and TRBJ2-1; 9 bases agree with TRBD2. There are 15 residues in the CDR3. Germline V gene lookup returns CDR1 SNHLY and CDR2 FYNNEI. Losses at the gene ends were 6 bases for V and 6 bases for J; bases not matched to a gene: 9. CDR3 sequence reads: CASRGLAGPLNEQFF. CDR3 coding DNA: TGTGCCAGCAGGGGTCTAGCGGGACCACTCAATGAGCAGTTCTTC.

This clonotype was detected many times. J is TRBJ2-2 and V is TRBV29-1; no reliable D call. Germline V gene sequence: CDR1 SQVTM, CDR2 ANQGSEA. This CDR3 comprises 14 residues. Trimming took 4 bases from V and 0 from J, leaving 9 bases between them. The CDR3 region is CSVARSPNTGELFF. CDR3 DNA: TGCAGCGTTGCTCGCAGCCCGAACACCGGGGAGCTGTTTTTT.

The rearrangement links TRBV7-2 to TRBJ2-7; D gene ambiguous. The germline V gene has CDR1 SGHTA and CDR2 FQGNSA. This CDR3 comprises 17 residues. V gave up 0 bases and J gave up 2 bases, with 17 bases separating them. Here the CDR3 reads CASSLAAVRAFAYEQYF. For the CDR3, the DNA is TGTGCCAGCAGCTTAGCTGCCGTAAGGGCCTTTGCCTACGAGCAGTACTTC.

This clonotype was observed a few times. The chain links TRBV5-1 to TRBJ2-7; 7 nucleotides agree with TRBD1. The trim removed 0 bases at V and 5 bases at J, leaving 5 bases unmatched. The CDR3 consists of 14 residues. Germline CDR1 SGHRS, CDR2 YFSETQ. CDR3 residues: CASSLGRGLNEQYF. CDR3 sequence (DNA): TGCGCCAGCAGCTTGGGAAGGGGGCTGAACGAGCAGTACTTC.

The J gene is TRBJ2-1, the V gene TRBV5-5; D is perhaps TRBD2 (6 bases). This CDR3 is 14 amino acids long. The germline V gene encodes CDR1 SGHKS and CDR2 YYEKEE (reference sequence). V shed 8 bases and J shed 4 bases, with 16 bases lying between them. DNA of the CDR3: TGTGCCAGTAAGCGGGCTGCAACGTACAATGAGCAGTTCTTC. Translating gives CASKRAATYNEQFF.

There are a few counts of this clonotype. The rearrangement uses TRBV27 and TRBJ2-1; TRBD2 aligns across 9 bases. V was clipped by 6 bases and J by 3 bases; unmatched bases: 18. The CDR3 sequence is 19 residues long. Germline V CDR1 and CDR2: MNHEY, SMNVEV (reference sequence). The CDR3 DNA follows: TGTGCCAGCAGCCGGGAGCTAGCGGGGAGCCGCGGGAACTACAATGAGCAGTTCTTC. Its protein product is CASSRELAGSRGNYNEQFF.

V gene TRBV12-3 or TRBV12-4 combines with J gene TRBJ1-6; D is possibly TRBD1 (5 bases). V dropped 8 bases and J dropped 11 bases, with 22 bases sitting between them. The CDR3 consists of 15 residues. The CDR3 coding sequence is TGTGCCAGCGTGAGGACAACCCTTCCAAGTGCACCCCTCCACTTT. This translates into CASVRTTLPSAPLHF.

This clonotype was detected only a few times. The germline gene is not matched at one end of the junction; a read error may be the cause. The V and J genes are TRBV20-1 and TRBJ1-6; 7 nucleotides agree with TRBD1. Germline CDR1 reads DFQATT; CDR2 reads SNEGSKA (reference sequence). The CDR3 is 16 residues long. In DNA, the CDR3 is TGCAGTGCTAGAGTACAGGGGTTTTTGTATAGTTCACCCCTCCACTTT. Encoded protein: CSARVQGFLYSSPLHF.

CDR3 protein: CSARSSGQPNYGYTF. In DNA form, the CDR3 reads TGCAGTGCTAGATCTTCGGGACAGCCCAACTATGGCTACACCTTC. The rearrangement uses TRBV20-1 and TRBJ1-2; 7 nucleotides align to TRBD1. With 2 bases clipped from V and 2 bases from J, the junction kept 8 bases outside the gene matches. This CDR3 is built from 15 residues. CDR1 DFQATT and CDR2 SNEGSKA come from the germline V gene (reference sequence).

This clonotype was seen at least ten times. The chain combines TRBV5-1 with TRBJ2-1; D may correspond to TRBD1 or TRBD2 (6 bases each). Between the trimmed V and J ends, which lost 0 bases and 9 bases, there was a span of 10 bases. Germline CDR1 and CDR2: SGHRS and YFSETQ. This CDR3 region has 13 residues. Here the CDR3 reads CASSLGRDTEQFF. The DNA for the CDR3 is TGCGCCAGCAGCTTGGGGCGGGACACTGAGCAGTTCTTC.

This clonotype was observed a handful of times. V usage is TRBV4-1 and J usage is TRBJ2-2; 8 bases fit TRBD1. CDR1 is MGHRA, CDR2 YSYEKL, per germline. V dropped 6 bases and J dropped 6; count of bases not matched to a gene: 9. CDR3 length: 15 residues. The CDR3 loop reads CASRTGGFGAGELFF. For the CDR3, the DNA is TGCGCCAGCAGAACAGGGGGATTTGGGGCCGGGGAGCTGTTTTTT.

In nucleotides, the CDR3 is TGTGCCAGCAGCTTGGGGGCCGGACAGGGAACGAAGTACTTC. Encoded protein: CASSLGAGQGTKYF. This sequence joins TRBV5-6 and TRBJ2-7; 8 nucleotides align to TRBD1. The CDR3 length is 14 residues. Trimming removed 0 bases from V and 11 bases from J; junction bases left unmatched: 10. Germline CDR1 reads SGHDT; CDR2 reads YYEEEE.